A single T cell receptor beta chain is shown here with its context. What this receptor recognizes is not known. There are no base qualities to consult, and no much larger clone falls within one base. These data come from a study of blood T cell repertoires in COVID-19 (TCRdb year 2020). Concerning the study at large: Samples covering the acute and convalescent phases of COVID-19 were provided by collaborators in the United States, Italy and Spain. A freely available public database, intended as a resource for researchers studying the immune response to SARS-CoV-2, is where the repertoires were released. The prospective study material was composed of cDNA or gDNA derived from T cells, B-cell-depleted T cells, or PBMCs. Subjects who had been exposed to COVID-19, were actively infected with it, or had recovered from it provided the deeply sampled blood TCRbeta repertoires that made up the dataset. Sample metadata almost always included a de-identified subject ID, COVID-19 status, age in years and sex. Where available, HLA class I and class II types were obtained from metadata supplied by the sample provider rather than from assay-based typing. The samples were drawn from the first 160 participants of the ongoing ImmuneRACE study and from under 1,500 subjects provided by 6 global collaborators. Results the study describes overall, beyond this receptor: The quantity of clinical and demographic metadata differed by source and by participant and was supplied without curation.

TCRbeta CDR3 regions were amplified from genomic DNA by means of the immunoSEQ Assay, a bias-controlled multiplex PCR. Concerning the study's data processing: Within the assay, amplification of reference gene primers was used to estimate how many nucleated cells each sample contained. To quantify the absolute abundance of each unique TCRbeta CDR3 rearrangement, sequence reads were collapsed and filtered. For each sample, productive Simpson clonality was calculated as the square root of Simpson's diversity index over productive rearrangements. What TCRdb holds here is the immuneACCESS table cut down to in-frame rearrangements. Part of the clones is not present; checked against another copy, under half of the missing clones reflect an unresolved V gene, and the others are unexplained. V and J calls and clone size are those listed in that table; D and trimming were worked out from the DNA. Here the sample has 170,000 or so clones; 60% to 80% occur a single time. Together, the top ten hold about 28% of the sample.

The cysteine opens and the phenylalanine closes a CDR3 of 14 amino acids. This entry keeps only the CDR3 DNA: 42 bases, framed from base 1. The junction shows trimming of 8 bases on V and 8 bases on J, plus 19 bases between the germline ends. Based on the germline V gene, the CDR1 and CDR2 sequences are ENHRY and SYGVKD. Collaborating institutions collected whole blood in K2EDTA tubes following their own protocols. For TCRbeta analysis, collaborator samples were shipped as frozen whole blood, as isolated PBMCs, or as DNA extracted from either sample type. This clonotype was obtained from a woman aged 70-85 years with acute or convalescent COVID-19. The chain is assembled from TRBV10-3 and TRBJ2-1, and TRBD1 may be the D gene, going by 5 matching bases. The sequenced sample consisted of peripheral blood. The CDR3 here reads CAIGVLQGMDEQFF. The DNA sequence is TGTGCCATCGGAGTACTCCAGGGAATGGATGAGCAGTTCTTC.